The count of the clone carrying this T cell receptor (beta chain) is one. Its antigen is unidentified. There are 13 residues in the CDR3. The V end lost 5 bases, the J end lost 9 bases, and 14 bases lay between the germline ends. Germline V gene data show CDR1 as MNHEY and CDR2 as SMNVEV (reference sequence). Here immunoSEQ multiplex PCR was the method, and the copy in TCRdb shows in-frame clones only, minus some. The data show 110,000 or so clones, about 89% seen once. Second-dose schedules of about 4 or about 12 weeks were combined. The data derive from a study of T cell responses to AZD1222 COVID-19 vaccine. Whole-study results and caveats: Close to half of spike-specific TCRs reportedly recognize unmutated variant regions.

The source was peripheral blood, collected 28 days after the second AZD1222 dose. This receptor was obtained from an adult who received the AZD1222 COVID-19 vaccine. The J gene is TRBJ1-5, the V gene TRBV27; D is unclear. CDR3 sequence: CASSIRRSSPQHF. Written as DNA, the CDR3 is TGTGCCAGCAGTATCAGGAGATCCTCGCCCCAGCATTTT.